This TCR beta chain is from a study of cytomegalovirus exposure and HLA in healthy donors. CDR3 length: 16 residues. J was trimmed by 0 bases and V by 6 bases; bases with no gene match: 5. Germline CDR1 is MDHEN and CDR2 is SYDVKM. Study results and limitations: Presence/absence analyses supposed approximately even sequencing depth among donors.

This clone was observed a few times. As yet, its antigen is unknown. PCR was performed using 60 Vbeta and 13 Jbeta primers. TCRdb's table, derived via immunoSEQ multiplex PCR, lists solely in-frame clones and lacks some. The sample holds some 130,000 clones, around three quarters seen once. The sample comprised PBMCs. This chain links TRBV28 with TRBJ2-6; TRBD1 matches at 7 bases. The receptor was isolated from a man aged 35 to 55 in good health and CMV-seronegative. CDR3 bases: TGTGCCAGCAGGGTGGGACAGCACTCTGGGGCCAACGTCCTGACTTTC. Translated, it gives CASRVGQHSGANVLTF.